This T cell receptor beta chain appears in the sequencing data of a study of T cells in Graves' hyperthyroidism and ophthalmopathy. Amplified TCR beta CDR3 regions derived from RNA transcripts. First-round RT-PCR targeting the TCR CDR3 was performed with the HTBI primer set. From the multiplex PCR reads, TCRdb called clonotypes with MiXCR, one entry per CDR3 protein. The table has some 620,000 distinct CDR3 sequences, roughly 17% seen once. CDR3 length: 14 residues. Per germline, CDR1 MGHRA and CDR2 YSYEKL. Trimming pared 3 bases from V and 2 bases from J, leaving 10 bases between. This clonotype turned up a few times.

Sequences were obtained from blood. The clonotype originates from a woman in her twenties or thirties with Graves' hyperthyroidism. The chain has TRBV4-1 and TRBJ2-5; a possible D gene is TRBD1 (6 bases). The CDR3 here is CASSHGQRQETQYF. The CDR3 DNA is TGCGCCAGCAGCCATGGACAGAGACAAGAGACCCAGTACTTC.